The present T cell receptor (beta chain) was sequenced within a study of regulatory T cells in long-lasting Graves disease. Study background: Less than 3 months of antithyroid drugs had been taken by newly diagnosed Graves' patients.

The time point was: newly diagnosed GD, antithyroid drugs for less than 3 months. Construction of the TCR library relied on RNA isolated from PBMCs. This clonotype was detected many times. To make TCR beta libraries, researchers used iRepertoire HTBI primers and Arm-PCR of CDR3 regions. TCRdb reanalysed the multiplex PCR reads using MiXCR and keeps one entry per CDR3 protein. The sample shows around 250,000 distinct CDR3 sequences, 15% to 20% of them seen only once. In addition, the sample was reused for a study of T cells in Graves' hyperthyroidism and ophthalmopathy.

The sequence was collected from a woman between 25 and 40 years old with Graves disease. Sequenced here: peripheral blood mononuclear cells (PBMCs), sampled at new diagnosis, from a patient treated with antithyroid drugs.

The CDR3 DNA is TGTGCCAGCAGCCTCAGGACAGGGCCCCGAGGCACTGAAGCTTTCTTT. Translation gives CASSLRTGPRGTEAFF. This rearrangement joins TRBV11-2 to TRBJ1-1; 8 nucleotides agree with TRBD1. Germline loops: CDR1 SGHAT, CDR2 FQNNGV. Trimming took 5 bases from V and 4 from J; bases not matched to a gene: 12. This CDR3 contains 16 residues.